Sequencing of this TCR beta chain was carried out in a study of response to subunit inactivated influenza vaccine. Overall study results and limits: Each seasonal flu vaccination may recruit only limited new T cells, authors suggested.

This clonotype appeared a few times. Antigen: not known. TCRdb analysed the RT-PCR reads with MiXCR anew, one entry per CDR3 protein. The table lists roughly 650,000 distinct CDR3 sequences, about 15% of them singletons. The CDR3 runs 16 residues. Germline-derived CDR1 and CDR2 are MNHNS and SASEGT. The ends lost 6 bases at V and 3 bases at J; junction bases unmatched: 9. The source material was PBMCs from blood, sampled about 14 days before vaccination. The J gene is TRBJ1-1, the V gene TRBV6-1; 11 nucleotides agree with TRBD1. This clonotype was sampled from a man aged 50 to 60 who received an inactivated influenza vaccine. The CDR3 protein is CASSHRTGGLHTEAFF. The DNA of the CDR3 is TGTGCCAGCAGCCACAGGACAGGGGGCTTGCACACTGAAGCTTTCTTT.